This T cell receptor (beta chain) was sequenced for a study of T cells in Graves' hyperthyroidism and ophthalmopathy. Whole-study results and caveats: Ophthalmopathy was model-predicted a median 6.5 months pre-onset. Researchers found most expanded thyroid clonotypes above 0.001 in blood as well.

Amplification of TCR beta CDR3 regions used RNA as the template. Using the HTBI primer set, a first-round RT-PCR was run on the TCR CDR3. TCRdb used MiXCR to reprocess the multiplex PCR reads, holding one entry per CDR3 protein. The table lists 480,000 or so distinct CDR3 sequences, approximately 49% of them singletons, with about 40% in the top ten. Germline CDR1 and CDR2: SEHNR and FQNEAQ (reference sequence). The CDR3 extends over 15 amino acids. Unmatched junction bases numbered 7, after V lost 5 bases and J lost 1 base. This clonotype was detected ten times or more. Its antigen is currently unknown.

The chain carries TRBV7-9 and TRBJ1-1; the match to TRBD1 covers 7 bases. This TCR came from an adult woman with Graves' disease, either hyperthyroidism or ophthalmopathy (not recorded which). What was sequenced was peripheral blood or thyroid tissue (not recorded which). The CDR3 is CASSQQGIENTEAFF. The CDR3, as DNA: TGTGCCAGCAGCCAACAGGGGATCGAGAACACTGAAGCTTTCTTT.